The TCR beta chain under discussion was sequenced for a study of shared clonotypes between healthy human individuals. Study conclusions and caveats: Four donors held approximately 4.5% of naive CD4 clonotypes in common.

CD45RO-negative, CCR7-selected cells formed the naive CD8 fraction, which excluded terminally differentiated effector memory CD45RA+ cells. The assay was immunoSEQ multiplex PCR, and TCRdb's table has in-frame clones only and misses some. The sample comprises about 2 million clones, about 95% of which are singletons, and 0.85% to 1.2% rests with the top ten. Concerning this clone: The antigen is undetermined.

V shed 4 bases, J shed 12 bases, and the junction held 16 bases outside the gene matches. Germline V CDR1 and CDR2: SGHKS, YYEKEE (reference sequence). This CDR3 spans 15 amino acids. Sequenced: naive CD8+ T cells sorted from blood. The source of this sequence is a man in his late teens or twenties in good health. The chain has TRBV5-5 and TRBJ2-1; 7 bases are a match to TRBD2. CDR3 sequence (DNA): TGTGCCAGCAGCCTACTAGCGCCGACTAAAAAGGGGCAGTTCTTC. This codes for CASSLLAPTKKGQFF.